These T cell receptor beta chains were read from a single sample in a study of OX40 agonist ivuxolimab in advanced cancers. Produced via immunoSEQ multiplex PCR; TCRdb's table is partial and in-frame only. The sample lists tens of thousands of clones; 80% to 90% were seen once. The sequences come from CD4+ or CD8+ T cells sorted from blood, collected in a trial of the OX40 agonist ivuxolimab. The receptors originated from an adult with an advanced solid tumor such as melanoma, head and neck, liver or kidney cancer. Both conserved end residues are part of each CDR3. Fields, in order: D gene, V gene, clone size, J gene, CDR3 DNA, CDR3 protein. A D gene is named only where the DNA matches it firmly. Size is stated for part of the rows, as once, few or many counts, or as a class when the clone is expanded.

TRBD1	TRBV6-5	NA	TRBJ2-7	TGTGCCAGCAGTCTGGACAGGGGAAACTACGAGCAGTACTTC	CASSLDRGNYEQYF
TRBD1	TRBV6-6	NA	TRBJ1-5	TGTGCCAGCAGACAACAGGGGGCTAAGAATCAGCCCCAGCATTTT	CASRQQGAKNQPQHF
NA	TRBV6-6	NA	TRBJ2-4	TGTGCCAGCAGTTACGACGGCGCGACCAAAAACATTCAGTACTTC	CASSYDGATKNIQYF
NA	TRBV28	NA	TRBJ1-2	TGTGCCAGCGGGACGGGAGGAAGGATAGGCTACACCTTC	CASGTGGRIGYTF
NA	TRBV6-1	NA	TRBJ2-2	TGTGCCAGCAATATTCCCGGGGAGCTGTTTTTT	CASNIPGELFF
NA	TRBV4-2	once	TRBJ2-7	TGTGCCAGCAGCCAAGGGGGGGCGAGCTCCTACGAGCAGTACTTC	CASSQGGASSYEQYF
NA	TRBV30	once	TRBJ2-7	TGTGCCTGGAGTGTGGACCGCTACGAGCAGTACTTC	CAWSVDRYEQYF
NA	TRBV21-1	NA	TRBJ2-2	TGTGCCAGCAGCAAATGGGCTAGCGGGAGGGCTACCGGGGAGCTGTTTTTT	CASSKWASGRATGELFF
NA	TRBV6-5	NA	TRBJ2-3	TGTGCCAGCAGTTTCGGACGGGCGGGAACAGATACGCAGTATTTT	CASSFGRAGTDTQYF
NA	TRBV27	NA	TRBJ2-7	TGTGCCAGCAGTCTTGGACAGTTATACGAGCAGTACTTC	CASSLGQLYEQYF
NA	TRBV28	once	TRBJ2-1	TGTGCCAGCAGTTTAAACCATGAGCAGTTCTTC	CASSLNHEQFF
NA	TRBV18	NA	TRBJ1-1	TGTGCCAGCTCCCTCGACTTGAACACTGAAGCTTTCTTT	CASSLDLNTEAFF
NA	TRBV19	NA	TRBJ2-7	TGTGCCAGTAGTATAGGTGGTCAGGGCGAGCAGTACTTC	CASSIGGQGEQYF
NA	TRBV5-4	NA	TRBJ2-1	TGTGCCAGCACCGTCGTAGGTCGGACAAGCTCCTACAATGAGCAGTTCTTC	CASTVVGRTSSYNEQFF
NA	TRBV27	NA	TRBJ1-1	TGTGCCAGCAGTTTGCTCTCGGGGAAGACTGAAGCTTTCTTT	CASSLLSGKTEAFF
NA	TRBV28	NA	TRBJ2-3	TGTGCCAGCAGGGAGGGAGGACCCACAGATACGCAGTATTTT	CASREGGPTDTQYF
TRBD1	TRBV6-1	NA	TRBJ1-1	TGTGCCAGCAGTGTTCAGGGGGCAGTTAGAAACACTGAAGCTTTCTTT	CASSVQGAVRNTEAFF
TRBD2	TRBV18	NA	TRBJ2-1	TGTGCCAGCTCACCGGAGGGACTAGCAAGCGGTGAGCAGTTCTTC	CASSPEGLASGEQFF
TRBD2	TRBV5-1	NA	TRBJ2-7	TGCGCCAGCAGCAGTGGACTAGCGGACGAGCAGTACTTC	CASSSGLADEQYF
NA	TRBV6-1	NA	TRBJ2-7	TGTGCCAGCAGTGAATTTAAGAAGGGGACACTCTACGAGCAGTACTTC	CASSEFKKGTLYEQYF
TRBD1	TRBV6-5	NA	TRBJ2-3	TGTGCCAGCAGACGAGGACAGGGCACAGATACGCAGTATTTT	CASRRGQGTDTQYF
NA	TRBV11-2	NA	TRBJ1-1	TGTGCCCGCCAGCCCGGCCGCGGGTACATGAACACTGAAGCTTTCTTT	CARQPGRGYMNTEAFF
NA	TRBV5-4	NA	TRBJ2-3	TGTGCCAGCAGCCCCGCGCCGGGGGGCGAATCAGATACGCAGTATTTT	CASSPAPGGESDTQYF
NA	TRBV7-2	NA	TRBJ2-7	TGTGCCAGCAGCTCCGGACAGGGAGGGCGACCAACGGACGAGCAGTACTTC	CASSSGQGGRPTDEQYF
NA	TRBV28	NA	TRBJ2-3	TGTGCCAGCAGTCGGTATCGAGATACGCAGTATTTT	CASSRYRDTQYF
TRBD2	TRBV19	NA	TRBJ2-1	TGTGCCAGTAGTATAGGGAGGACTAGCGGGAGAAATGAGCAGTTCTTC	CASSIGRTSGRNEQFF
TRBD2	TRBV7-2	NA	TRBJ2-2	TGTGCCAGCAGCTTAGCGATCCTAGCGGGAGTTTCCGGGGAGCTGTTTTTT	CASSLAILAGVSGELFF
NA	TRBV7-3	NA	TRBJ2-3	TGTGCCAGCAGCTTAACGTCGGACACAGATACGCAGTATTTT	CASSLTSDTDTQYF
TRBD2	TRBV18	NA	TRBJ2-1	TGTGCCAGCTCACCACGCGGACTAGCGGGAGGGAAAGACAATGAGCAGTTCTTC	CASSPRGLAGGKDNEQFF
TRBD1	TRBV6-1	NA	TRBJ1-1	TGTGCCAGCAGCACAGGGGCCTGGGGCACTGAAGCTTTCTTT	CASSTGAWGTEAFF
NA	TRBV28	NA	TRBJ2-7	TGTGCCAGCAGCCGCCTCGAGCAGTACTTC	CASSRLEQYF
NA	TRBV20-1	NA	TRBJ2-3	TGCAGTGCTGACGTACAGGGTCCGGGTTTT	CSADVQGPGF
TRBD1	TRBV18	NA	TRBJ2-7	TGTGCCAGCTCACCTCAGGGGGCATACGAGCAGTACTTC	CASSPQGAYEQYF
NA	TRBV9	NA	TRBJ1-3	TGTGCCAGCAGCGTACAGGTCTCTGGAAACACCATATATTTT	CASSVQVSGNTIYF
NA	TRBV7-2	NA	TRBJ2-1	TGTGCCAGCAGCTCCGCCCGGGACATGGGTGAGCAGTTCTTC	CASSSARDMGEQFF
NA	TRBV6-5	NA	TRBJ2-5	TGTGCCAGCAGTTCCCCTATTGGGTTTGGAGAGACCCAGTACTTC	CASSSPIGFGETQYF
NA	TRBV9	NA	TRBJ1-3	TGTGCCAGCAGCGGCACTTCCTACACCCAGGGAGTTCTTGGAAACACCATATATTTT	CASSGTSYTQGVLGNTIYF
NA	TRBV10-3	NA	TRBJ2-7	TGTGCCATCAGTGAATCGGGGTTCGGGCAGTACTTC	CAISESGFGQYF
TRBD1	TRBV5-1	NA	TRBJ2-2	TGCGCCAGCAGCTTGTTGGGACAGGGGACCGGGGAGCTGTTTTTT	CASSLLGQGTGELFF
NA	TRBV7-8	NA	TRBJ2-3	TGTGCCAGCAGCTTTAGCGACCCTCGGACAGATACGCAGTATTTT	CASSFSDPRTDTQYF
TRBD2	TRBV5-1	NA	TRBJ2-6	TGCGCCAGCAGCTTGGCCGCTAGCGGGAGGTCTGGGGCCAACGTCCTGACTTTC	CASSLAASGRSGANVLTF
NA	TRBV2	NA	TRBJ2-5	TGTGCCAGCAGGACGGTGTCACAAGAGACCCAGTACTTC	CASRTVSQETQYF
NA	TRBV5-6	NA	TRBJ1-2	TGTGCCAGCAGCCCGGGACATATAAACTATGGCTACACCTTC	CASSPGHINYGYTF
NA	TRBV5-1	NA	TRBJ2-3	TGCGCCAGCAGCTTGGGGGACACAGATACGCAGTATTTT	CASSLGDTDTQYF
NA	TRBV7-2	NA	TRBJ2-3	TGTGCCAGCAGCGGGACCGTCACAGATACGCAGTATTTT	CASSGTVTDTQYF
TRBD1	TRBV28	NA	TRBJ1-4	TGTGCCAGCAGTCTGTCCGGGACAGGGAGATTCGAAAAACTGTTTTTT	CASSLSGTGRFEKLFF
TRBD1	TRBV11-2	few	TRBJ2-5	TGTGCCAGCAGCAAACGACAGGGTTCTGAGACCCAGTACTTC	CASSKRQGSETQYF
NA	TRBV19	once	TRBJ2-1	TGTGCCAGTAGTAGGCTAGCCCAAGCCGGGTACAATGAGCAGTTCTTC	CASSRLAQAGYNEQFF
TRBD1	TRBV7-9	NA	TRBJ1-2	TGTGCCAGCAGCTTAAAGGCCGGGACAGGGAGTGAGGGCTACACCTTC	CASSLKAGTGSEGYTF
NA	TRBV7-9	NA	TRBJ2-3	TGTGCCAGCAGCTTAGGCTGGAATCTTCAATCTGGCACAGATACGCAGTATTTT	CASSLGWNLQSGTDTQYF
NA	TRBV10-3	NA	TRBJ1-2	TGTGCCATCAGCCTCACCGCCGGGACCTCTGGCTACACCTTC	CAISLTAGTSGYTF
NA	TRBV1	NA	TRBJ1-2	TGCACCAGCAGCCAGCCCGGGGCTTGGGATGGCTACACCTTC	CTSSQPGAWDGYTF
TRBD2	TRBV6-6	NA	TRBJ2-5	TGTGCCAGCAGTGTGGGAGGGCCAAAAGAGACCCAGTACTTC	CASSVGGPKETQYF
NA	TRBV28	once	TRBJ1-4	TGTGCCAGCAGTTTAGTTGGGCAGGGAGATGAAAAACTGTTTTTT	CASSLVGQGDEKLFF
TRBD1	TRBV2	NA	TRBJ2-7	TGTGCCAGCAGTGATAGGGGGCAGGCGACGATCCCCTACGAGCAGTACTTC	CASSDRGQATIPYEQYF
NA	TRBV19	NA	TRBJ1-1	TGTGCCAGTGGACAGAACACTGAAGCTTTCTTT	CASGQNTEAFF
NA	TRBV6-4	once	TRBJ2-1	TGTGCCAGCAGTGACTCGGGGAGAAACAATGAGCAGTTCTTC	CASSDSGRNNEQFF
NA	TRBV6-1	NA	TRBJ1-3	TGTGCCACCCGGCAGGGCGGAAACACCATATATTTT	CATRQGGNTIYF
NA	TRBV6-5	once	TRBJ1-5	TGTGCCAGCAGTTACTCTGGGGGGGTGAATCAGCCCCAGCATTTT	CASSYSGGVNQPQHF